This entry describes one T cell receptor (beta chain). Seattle cases were enrolled at active infection and followed longitudinally. This sample was included in a study of blood T cell repertoires in COVID-19. Whole-study context: The analysed material was cDNA or gDNA that came from T cells, B-cell-depleted T cells, or PBMCs.

Authors' analysis steps: Reference gene primer amplification yielded estimated nucleated cell counts. Measured with immunoSEQ multiplex PCR; TCRdb has only the in-frame clones, and not every one. The DNA was the basis for D and trimming; V, J and clone size are from that table. Of about 250,000 clones detected, roughly 85% appear once; the ten largest clones hold around 5.5%. This CDR3 has 14 residues. Germline V CDR1 and CDR2: MGHRA, YSYEKL. Trimming removed 4 bases from V and 6 bases from J, with 12 bases in between. The chain recombines TRBV4-1 with TRBJ2-2; no definite D call. This clonotype was obtained from a man in his fifties with COVID-19, enrolled during active disease. Sequenced material: peripheral blood. The DNA of the CDR3 is TGCGCCAGCAGCCCCACTGGTGCGTCCGGGGAGCTGTTTTTT. It specifies CASSPTGASGELFF.